The 5 T cell receptor beta chains in this list originate from one sample, sequenced in a study of T cell clonotyping in hematopoietic cell transplantation. Here immunoSEQ multiplex PCR was the method, and the copy in TCRdb shows in-frame clones only, minus some. This table holds under 6,000 clones, 94% found once. The material was PBMCs, obtained 180 days after allogeneic stem cell transplant. Receptors originate from a male patient over 55 who had an allogeneic stem cell transplant from a related donor, so the T cells may come from the graft donor. Some clones in this sample may be carry-over from other donors' samples.

The gene calls are TRBV5-6 and TRBJ1-2, with unresolved D. This CDR3 comprises 13 residues. Germline V CDR1 and CDR2: SGHDT, YYEEEE. V was pared by 0 bases and J by 4 bases, with 7 bases between. DNA for the CDR3: TGTGCCAGCAGCTTGGGTCACGGCTATGGCTACACCTTC. Translated: CASSLGHGYGYTF.

The CDR3 DNA reads TGTGCCAGCAGCTTAGGGACCATCCACAAAAGCTTTTACAATGAGCAGTTCTTC. It specifies CASSLGTIHKSFYNEQFF. The gene calls are TRBV11-2 and TRBJ2-1; D is unresolved. V was cut by 1 base and J by 4 bases, with 20 bases left in between. This CDR3 is 18 amino acids long. Per germline, CDR1 SGHAT and CDR2 FQNNGV.

The J gene is TRBJ1-2, the V gene TRBV29-1; no reliable D call. This CDR3 has 12 amino acids. Trimming left V 3 bases short and J 4 bases short, with 9 bases between. CDR1 is SQVTM and CDR2 is ANQGSEA in the germline V gene. The CDR3 DNA reads TGCAGCGTTGAGCCTCACGGCTATGGCTACACCTTC. Translation: CSVEPHGYGYTF.

This clone was counted once. The chain has TRBV6-7 and TRBJ1-1; D is perhaps TRBD1 (5 bases). TRBV6-7 is labeled an ORF, and its function is uncertain. Trimming removed 6 bases at V and 0 bases at J, with 14 bases between. The CDR3 is 15 amino acids. In DNA, the CDR3 is TGTGCCAGCAGACAACCGACAGTAATGAACACTGAAGCTTTCTTT. Its translation: CASRQPTVMNTEAFF.

The gene calls are TRBV29-1 and TRBJ1-2; no reliable D call. CDR3 length equals 15 residues. Germline CDR1 is SQVTM and CDR2 is ANQGSEA. V lost 3 bases and J 2 bases, leaving 16 bases between the germline ends. CDR3 amino acids: CSVDVSQEDNYGYTF. The CDR3 bases are TGCAGCGTTGATGTATCTCAGGAGGACAACTATGGCTACACCTTC.